The 5 T cell receptor beta chains given below trace back to one sample, sequenced in a study of human thymus T cells (dated by TCRdb to 2019 to 2021). Library prep was done by the immunoSEQ multiplex PCR assay. TCRdb carries this immuneACCESS record with in-frame sequences only. Its versions omit some clonotypes, under half of them owing to an unresolved V gene in the studies checked, with the rest unexplained. The sample table contains roughly 130,000 clones; only one count was recorded for over 85% of them. Together, the top ten hold around 0.025% of the sample. Thymus tissue was obtained as surgical resects removed during corrective cardiac surgery. The sequenced material came from thymus tissue. These receptors were collected from a boy in the first two years of life with a congenital heart defect but otherwise immunologically healthy.

This sequence joins TRBV7-6 and TRBJ2-3; possibly TRBD2 for D (7 bases). The length of the CDR3 is 16 residues. V was shortened by 5 bases and J by 3 bases, with 18 bases between the two germline ends. Per the germline V gene, CDR1 is SGHVS and CDR2 is FNYEAQ. CDR3: CASSPERGGWTDTQYF. CDR3 nucleotide sequence: TGTGCCAGCAGCCCGGAGAGGGGGGGCTGGACAGATACGCAGTATTTT.

V is TRBV16 and J is TRBJ2-3; D might be TRBD1 or TRBD2, each matching 6 bases. Germline-derived CDR1 and CDR2 are KGHSY and FQNENV. The CDR3 runs 16 residues. Trimming took off 0 bases at V and 0 bases at J, with 10 bases between the two ends. CDR3 in amino acids: CASSQSGAGSTDTQYF. In nucleotides, the CDR3 is TGTGCCAGCAGCCAATCGGGGGCGGGGAGCACAGATACGCAGTATTTT.

The rearrangement uses TRBV18 and TRBJ2-5, with D perhaps being TRBD1 or TRBD2 (5 bases each). Germline CDR1 reads KGHSH; CDR2 reads LQKENI. The CDR3 consists of 14 residues. The V end lost 3 bases, the J end lost 5 bases, and 13 bases lay between the germline ends. The CDR3 DNA reads TGTGCCAGCTCACCGGGACCCCGTCGGGAGACCCAGTACTTC. Protein sequence: CASSPGPRRETQYF. The whole variable domain, filled in from reference TRBV18 and TRBJ2-5, reads NAGVMQNPRHLVRRRGQEARLRCSPMKGHSHVYWYRQLPEEGLKFMVYLQKENIIDESGMPKERFSAEFPKEGPSILRIQQVVRGDSAAYFCASSPGPRRETQYFGPGTRLLVL.

This chain uses TRBV7-2 with TRBJ2-3; D perhaps matches TRBD1 (6 bases). V gave up 4 bases and J gave up 5 bases, with 13 bases separating them. Looked up from germline, CDR1 is SGHTA and CDR2 is FQGNSA. This CDR3 is 14 amino acids long. The CDR3 here is CASSYDRPGDTQYF. CDR3 nucleotides: TGTGCCAGCAGCTACGACAGGCCGGGAGATACGCAGTATTTT.

J is TRBJ2-7 and V is TRBV11-2; no firm D call. The CDR3 runs to 15 residues. Looked up from germline, CDR1 is SGHAT and CDR2 is FQNNGV. Between the trimmed V and J ends, which lost 0 bases and 7 bases, there was a span of 16 bases. The CDR3 DNA reads TGTGCCAGCAGCTTAGATCCGGCCCCCTCTCGGGAGCAGTACTTC. It translates to CASSLDPAPSREQYF.